This TCR beta chain came from a study of blood T cell repertoires in COVID-19. The CDR3 has 16 amino acids. The V gene's germline CDR1 is SGHTA and CDR2 FQGNSA. V gave up 5 bases and J gave up 2 bases, with 16 bases separating them. Clones were sequenced by immunoSEQ multiplex PCR, and TCRdb holds only the in-frame ones, with some missing. The sample contains about 310,000 clones, 90% of which appear only once. The sequence was obtained from a woman aged 40 to 55 with COVID-19, enrolled during active disease. The V call is TRBV7-2, the J call TRBJ1-3, with D uncertain. Sequencing input: peripheral blood. The CDR3 region is CASSPGKGLAGNTIYF. The CDR3 DNA follows: TGTGCCAGCAGCCCGGGTAAAGGTTTAGCTGGAAACACCATATATTTT.